The rows below give T cell receptor beta chains drawn from one sample of a study of early T cells in non-severe SARS-CoV-2 infection. TCRdb redid the calling of the 5' RACE reads with MiXCR, one entry per CDR3 protein. The sample records tens of thousands of distinct CDR3 sequences, roughly 13% being singletons. What was sequenced was whole blood. Receptors were obtained from an adult who was a healthcare worker with PCR-confirmed SARS-CoV-2 infection or an uninfected control (not recorded which). Both conserved end residues are part of each CDR3. Each record gives: V gene, J gene, CDR3 protein.

v_gene: TRBV11-2
j_gene: TRBJ1-2
CDR3aa: CASSLGQVANYGYTF

v_gene: TRBV9
j_gene: TRBJ2-3
CDR3aa: CASSVFGGRSTDTQYF

v_gene: TRBV27
j_gene: TRBJ2-7
CDR3aa: CASSQTGYEQYF

v_gene: TRBV12-3/TRBV12-4
j_gene: TRBJ2-4
CDR3aa: CASSLRRLAKNIQYF

v_gene: TRBV27
j_gene: TRBJ2-1
CDR3aa: CASSAIAGSSYNEQFF

v_gene: TRBV10-2
j_gene: TRBJ2-5
CDR3aa: CASRERGGLGTQYF

v_gene: TRBV5-1
j_gene: TRBJ1-5
CDR3aa: CASSRDPGGQPQHF

v_gene: TRBV7-3
j_gene: TRBJ2-2
CDR3aa: CASSSHASGANTGELFF

v_gene: TRBV28
j_gene: TRBJ1-1
CDR3aa: CAVTGLMNTEAFF

v_gene: TRBV7-2
j_gene: TRBJ2-3
CDR3aa: CASSYGRITDTQYF

v_gene: TRBV29-1
j_gene: TRBJ2-3
CDR3aa: CSVKAGAGPDTQYF

v_gene: TRBV29-1
j_gene: TRBJ2-1
CDR3aa: CSVRLAGAYNEQFF

v_gene: TRBV29-1
j_gene: TRBJ2-7
CDR3aa: CSVTPGQGSEQYF

v_gene: TRBV4-1
j_gene: TRBJ2-1
CDR3aa: CASSYVGSEQFF

v_gene: TRBV29-1
j_gene: TRBJ2-7
CDR3aa: CSVGLDGSYEQYF